One sample yielded the 8 T cell receptor beta chains listed below, sequenced in a study of monozygotic twins with inflammatory bowel disease. TCRdb re-called the 5' RACE reads, yielding one record per CDR3 amino acid sequence without DNA. The sample totals under 150,000 distinct CDR3 sequences; its top ten clones hold around 2.5%. The sample comprised blood. The receptor set was obtained from a human donor with ulcerative colitis or Crohn's disease, or a healthy co-twin of an affected twin (not recorded which).

The chain joins TRBV20-1 to TRBJ2-3; TCRdb returns TRBD1, unconfirmable since there is no DNA. The CDR3 totals 13 residues. Per germline, CDR1 DFQATT and CDR2 SNEGSKA (reference sequence). The CDR3 reads CSALQGSTDTQYF.

The chain couples TRBV27 to TRBJ2-4; TCRdb picks TRBD2, but there is no DNA to check that call. There are 14 residues in the CDR3. CDR1 MNHEY and CDR2 SMNVEV come from the germline V gene (reference sequence). CDR3 amino acids: CASSQGGGTDMQYF.

This chain joins TRBV5-1 and TRBJ1-1; the TCRdb D gene call, TRBD1, has no DNA to confirm it. In germline, CDR1 is SGHRS, CDR2 YFSETQ. The CDR3 has 15 amino acids. CDR3 loop: CASRPNTGQNTEAFF.

The chain links TRBV5-4 to TRBJ1-2; TCRdb returns TRBD1, unconfirmable since there is no DNA. From germline, CDR1 is SGHNT and CDR2 YYREEE (reference sequence). The length of the CDR3 is 16 residues. CDR3 amino acids: CASSSGVGRANYGYTF.

The genes are TRBV29-1 and TRBJ2-3; TCRdb calls TRBD1, which cannot be checked without DNA. The length of the CDR3 is 13 residues. Germline V lookup: CDR1 SQVTM, CDR2 ANQGSEA. This chain's CDR3 is CSVQGISTDTQYF.

V is TRBV25-1 and J is TRBJ2-5; the TCRdb D gene call, TRBD2, has no DNA to confirm it. CDR3 length: 17 residues. Germline values: CDR1 MGHDK, CDR2 SYGVNS. This CDR3 reads CASSRGRAAAGVETQYF.

The chain joins TRBV12-3 or TRBV12-4 to TRBJ2-7; absent DNA, TCRdb's TRBD2 call cannot be checked. The CDR3 length is 16 residues. CDR3 residues: CASQGREGLSSYEQYF.

V is TRBV5-1 and J is TRBJ2-5; TCRdb selects TRBD2, and the lack of DNA leaves this call unchecked. The CDR3 totals 14 residues. Looked up from germline, CDR1 is SGHRS and CDR2 is YFSETQ. CDR3 loop: CASSGTSGQETQYF.